This TCR beta chain was observed in a study of response to subunit inactivated influenza vaccine (dated by TCRdb to the late 2010s). A note on the overall study: Deep quantitative T cell receptor repertoire profiling was used in the study to track responses to a trivalent subunit inactivated influenza vaccine.

The library was prepared using RT-PCR. This sample was sequenced with an Illumina HiSeq 2500. In TCRdb, the public reads were trimmed at Q25 with fastp and aligned with MiXCR, with productive beta chains retained. Every entry covers one CDR3 protein and lists the most common genes and DNA from its rows. The sample table records about 780,000 distinct CDR3 sequences; about a fifth of these occur just once. Under 13% of the sample is taken by the ten largest. V gives up 4 bases and J gives up 10 bases, and the segment between their germline ends measures 5 bases. CDR1 MGHDK and CDR2 SYGVNS were looked up in the germline V gene. There are 10 amino acids in the CDR3, from cysteine to phenylalanine inclusive. The only DNA kept is the CDR3, 30 bases in frame from the first base. As to this clonotype: The antigen this receptor binds is unknown. Within one base of it there is no much larger clone, and no base qualities were kept.

Beyond this particular receptor, the publication reports: The authors suggested that each seasonal influenza vaccination may recruit only a limited number of new T cells.

The V and J genes are TRBV25-1 and TRBJ2-1; the D gene cannot be named for sure. The source is a man aged 45-60 years who received an inactivated influenza vaccine. Donor details come from another sample of the same person, matched by shared clones. The sample in question was PBMCs from blood, obtained more than 4 days after vaccination. The sequence in DNA is TGTGCCAGCAGTGGGATAGAGCAGTTCTTC. Protein translation: CASSGIEQFF.